The 13 T cell receptor beta chains below all came from one sample that was sequenced in a study of cytomegalovirus exposure and HLA in healthy donors. The PCR contained 60 Vbeta and 13 Jbeta primers. The assay was immunoSEQ multiplex PCR, and TCRdb's table has in-frame clones only and misses some. The sample shows around 99,000 clones, around 77% of them seen only once. Sequencing input: PBMCs. These receptors were collected from a man aged 35 to 55 in good health and CMV-seronegative.

The chain carries TRBV7-9 and TRBJ2-1, with 8 positions matching TRBD2. Losses at the gene ends were 4 bases for V and 0 bases for J; bases not matched to a gene: 2. CDR3 length: 15 residues. Per the germline V gene, CDR1 is SEHNR and CDR2 is FQNEAQ (reference sequence). CDR3 sequence: CASSSGRDSYNEQFF. The DNA of the CDR3 is TGTGCCAGCAGCTCCGGGAGGGACTCCTACAATGAGCAGTTCTTC.

The V and J genes are TRBV5-4 and TRBJ1-4; a weak D match, TRBD1 (6 bases). Germline V gives CDR1 SGHNT, CDR2 YYREEE (reference sequence). The CDR3 is 15 residues long. The V end was cut by 0 bases, the J end by 6 bases, with 12 bases between. The CDR3 DNA is TGTGCCAGCAGCTTGGCCGGGCCAGGGGATGAAAAACTGTTTTTT. It specifies CASSLAGPGDEKLFF. Full variable domain (missing parts from reference TRBV5-4 and TRBJ1-4): ETGVTQSPTHLIKTRGQQVTLRCSSQSGHNTVSWYQQALGQGPQFIFQYYREEENGRGNFPPRFSGLQFPNYSSELNVNALELDDSALYLCASSLAGPGDEKLFFGSGTQLSVL.

The chain couples TRBV7-7 to TRBJ1-5, with D uncertain. The CDR3 runs to 15 residues. Germline V gene lookup returns CDR1 SSHAT and CDR2 FNYEAQ (reference sequence). CDR3 region: CASPPRGFGDQPQHF. The CDR3 DNA sequence: TGTGCTAGCCCCCCGAGAGGGTTTGGCGATCAGCCCCAGCATTTT.

The CDR3 nucleotides read TGTGCCAGCAGCTTGGGACTAGCCGTATACGAGCAGTACTTC. Its translation: CASSLGLAVYEQYF. The chain joins TRBV5-4 to TRBJ2-7; 7 nucleotides agree with TRBD2. This CDR3 has 14 amino acids. From germline, CDR1 is SGHNT and CDR2 YYREEE (reference sequence). V shed 0 bases and J 4 bases; nucleotides not matched to a gene: 4.

The gene calls are TRBV6-4 and TRBJ2-3, with 8 nucleotides matching TRBD1. Germline CDR1 is MRHNA and CDR2 is SNTAGT. The CDR3 has 15 residues. The trim removed 0 bases at V and 1 base at J, leaving 0 bases unmatched. DNA for the CDR3: TGTGCCAGCAGTGACTCGGGACAGGGCACAGATACGCAGTATTTT. Translated, it gives CASSDSGQGTDTQYF.

The chain joins TRBV5-6 to TRBJ2-7, with TRBD2 matching 7 bases. Per germline, CDR1 SGHDT and CDR2 YYEEEE. CDR3 length: 16 residues. With V trimmed by 4 bases and J by 4 bases, 14 bases remained unmatched. The CDR3, as DNA: TGTGCCAGCAGCCGCCGGACTAGGACGGAGGGTTACGAGCAGTACTTC. This sequence encodes CASSRRTRTEGYEQYF. Using reference TRBV5-6 and TRBJ2-7 for the parts outside the CDR3, the full variable domain is DAGVTQSPTHLIKTRGQQVTLRCSPKSGHDTVSWYQQALGQGPQFIFQYYEEEERQRGNFPDRFSGHQFPNYSSELNVNALLLGDSALYLCASSRRTRTEGYEQYFGPGTRLTVT.

The chain employs TRBV5-6 and TRBJ2-1, with D possibly TRBD2 on 6 matching bases. From germline, CDR1 is SGHDT and CDR2 YYEEEE. The CDR3 spans 15 residues. The V end lost 5 bases, the J end lost 4 bases, and 16 bases lay between the germline ends. The CDR3, as DNA: TGTGCCAGCAGTCAGATTCGGGAGACTTACAATGAGCAGTTCTTC. Amino acid sequence: CASSQIRETYNEQFF.

J is TRBJ1-2 and V is TRBV9, with 7 bases aligning to TRBD1. There are 15 residues in the CDR3. With V trimmed by 0 bases and J by 8 bases, 10 bases remained unmatched. The germline gives CDR1 SGDLS, CDR2 YYNGEE. The CDR3 coding sequence is TGTGCCAGCAGCGTAGGAGGTACGACAGGGAGCGGCTACACCTTC. Translating gives CASSVGGTTGSGYTF.

This chain uses TRBV11-2 with TRBJ1-3, with 7 bases fitting TRBD1. Germline lookup yields CDR1 SGHAT and CDR2 FQNNGV. This CDR3 spans 15 amino acids. With V trimmed by 10 bases and J by 1 base, 10 bases remained unmatched. The CDR3 coding sequence is TGTGCCACCTCGGAGGGACAGCATTCTGGAAACACCATATATTTT. Its protein is CATSEGQHSGNTIYF.

The chain combines TRBV9 with TRBJ2-5; a weak D match, TRBD2 (5 bases). The V end lost 0 bases, the J end lost 4 bases, and 10 bases lay between the germline ends. The length of the CDR3 is 14 residues. Germline CDR1 is SGDLS and CDR2 is YYNGEE. For the CDR3, the DNA is TGTGCCAGCAGCGTAGGGACGGCGGGAGAGACCCAGTACTTC. It specifies CASSVGTAGETQYF.

The chain is built from TRBV2 and TRBJ2-5, with 13 bases that match TRBD2. The length of the CDR3 is 18 residues. The germline CDR1 and CDR2 sequences are SNHLY and FYNNEI. V gave up 0 bases and J gave up 2 bases; unmatched junction bases: 6. The CDR3 is CASSEAGRGLAGQETQYF. In DNA form, the CDR3 reads TGTGCCAGCAGTGAAGCGGGGAGGGGACTAGCGGGGCAAGAGACCCAGTACTTC.

The J gene is TRBJ2-5, the V gene TRBV5-1, with 8 positions matching TRBD1. CDR3 length equals 16 residues. Germline loops: CDR1 SGHRS, CDR2 YFSETQ. Trimming removed 4 bases from V and 2 bases from J; junction bases left unmatched: 10. The CDR3 bases are TGCGCCAGCAGCCCCACCGGGACAGGATGGCAAGAGACCCAGTACTTC. It is translated as CASSPTGTGWQETQYF.

This clone was seen just once. V and J are TRBV28 and TRBJ1-2; D gene uncertain. Germline CDR1 is MDHEN and CDR2 is SYDVKM. There are 13 residues in the CDR3. V lost 3 bases and J lost 4, with 9 bases in between. CDR3 region: CASSFPPRYGYTF. CDR3 nucleotide sequence: TGTGCCAGCAGTTTTCCCCCGCGCTATGGCTACACCTTC.